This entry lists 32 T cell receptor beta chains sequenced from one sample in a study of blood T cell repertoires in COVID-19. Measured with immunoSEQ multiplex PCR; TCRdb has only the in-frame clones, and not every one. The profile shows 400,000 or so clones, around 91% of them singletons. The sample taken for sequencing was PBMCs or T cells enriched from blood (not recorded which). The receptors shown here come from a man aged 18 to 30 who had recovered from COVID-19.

CDR3 DNA sequence: TGTGCCAGCAGAGCGGACAGGATGGGTGAAAAACTGTTTTTT. This encodes CASRADRMGEKLFF. V usage is TRBV2 and J usage is TRBJ1-4; TRBD1 aligns across 7 bases. The CDR3 totals 14 residues. V lost 6 bases and J lost 7; bases outside the gene matches: 8. From germline, CDR1 is SNHLY and CDR2 FYNNEI.

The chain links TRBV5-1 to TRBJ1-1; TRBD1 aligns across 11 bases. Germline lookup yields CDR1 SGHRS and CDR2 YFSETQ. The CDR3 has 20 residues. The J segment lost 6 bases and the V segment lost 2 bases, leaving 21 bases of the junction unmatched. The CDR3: CASSLRSALGQGAVVAEAFF. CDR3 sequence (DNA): TGCGCCAGCAGCTTAAGATCGGCCCTCGGACAGGGGGCCGTCGTAGCTGAAGCTTTCTTT.

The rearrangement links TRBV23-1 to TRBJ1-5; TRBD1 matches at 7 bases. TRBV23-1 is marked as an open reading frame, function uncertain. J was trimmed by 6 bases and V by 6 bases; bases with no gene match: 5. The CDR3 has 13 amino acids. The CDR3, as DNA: TGCGCCAGCAGACAGGGGCAGGGTCAGCCCCAGCATTTT. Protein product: CASRQGQGQPQHF.

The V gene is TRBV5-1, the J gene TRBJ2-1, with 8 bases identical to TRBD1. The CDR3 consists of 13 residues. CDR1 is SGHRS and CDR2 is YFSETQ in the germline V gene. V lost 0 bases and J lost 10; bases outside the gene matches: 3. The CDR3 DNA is TGCGCCAGCAGCTTGGGACAGGGGTGGGAGCAGTTCTTC. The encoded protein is CASSLGQGWEQFF.

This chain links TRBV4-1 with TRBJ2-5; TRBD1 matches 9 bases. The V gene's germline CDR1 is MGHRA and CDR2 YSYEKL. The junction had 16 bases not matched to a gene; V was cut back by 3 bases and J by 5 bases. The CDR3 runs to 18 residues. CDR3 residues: CASSQLGTGPMDRETQYF. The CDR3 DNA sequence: TGCGCCAGCAGCCAGCTGGGGACAGGGCCTATGGACCGGGAGACCCAGTACTTC.

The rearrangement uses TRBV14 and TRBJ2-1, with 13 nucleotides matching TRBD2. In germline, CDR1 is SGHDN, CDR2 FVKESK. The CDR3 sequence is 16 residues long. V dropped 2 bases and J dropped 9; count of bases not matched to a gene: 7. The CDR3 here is CASSQRLGLAGSEQFF. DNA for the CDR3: TGTGCCAGCAGCCAACGGTTGGGACTAGCGGGAAGTGAGCAGTTCTTC.

The DNA of the CDR3 is TGTGCCAGCAGTTTCCGGTATGAGCAGTTCTTC. It specifies CASSFRYEQFF. This chain connects TRBV12-3 or TRBV12-4 to TRBJ2-1, with D unresolved. The CDR3 consists of 11 residues. V gave up 3 bases and J gave up 8 bases, with 5 bases separating them.

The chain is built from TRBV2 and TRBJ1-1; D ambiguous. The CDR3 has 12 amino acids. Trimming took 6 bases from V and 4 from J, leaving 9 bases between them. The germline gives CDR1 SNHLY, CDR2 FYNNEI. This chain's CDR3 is CASSLGLTEAFF. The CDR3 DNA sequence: TGTGCCAGCAGCTTAGGACTCACTGAAGCTTTCTTT.

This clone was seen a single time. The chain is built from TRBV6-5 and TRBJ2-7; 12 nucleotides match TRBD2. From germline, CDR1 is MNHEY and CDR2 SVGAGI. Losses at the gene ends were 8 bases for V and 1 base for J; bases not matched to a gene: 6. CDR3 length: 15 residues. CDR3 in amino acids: CASSTTSGGSYEQYF. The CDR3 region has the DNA TGTGCCAGCTCTACGACTAGCGGGGGTTCCTACGAGCAGTACTTC.

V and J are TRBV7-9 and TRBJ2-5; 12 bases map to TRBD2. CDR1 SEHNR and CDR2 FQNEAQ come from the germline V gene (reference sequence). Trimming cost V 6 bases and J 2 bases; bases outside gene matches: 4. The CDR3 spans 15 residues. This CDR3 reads CASSSGLAGQETQYF. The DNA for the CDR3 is TGTGCCAGCAGTTCCGGACTAGCGGGACAAGAGACCCAGTACTTC.

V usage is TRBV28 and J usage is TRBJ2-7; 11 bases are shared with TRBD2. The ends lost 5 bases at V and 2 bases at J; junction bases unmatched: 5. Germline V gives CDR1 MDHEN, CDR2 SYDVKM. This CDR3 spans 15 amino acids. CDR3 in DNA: TGTGCCAGCAGTAGTGGGACTAGCGGCCCCTACGAGCAGTACTTC. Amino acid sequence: CASSSGTSGPYEQYF.

In nucleotides, the CDR3 is TGTGCCAGCAGTCCGGGCGACAGCCGGGGCTACACCTTC. This encodes CASSPGDSRGYTF. The rearrangement links TRBV12-3 or TRBV12-4 to TRBJ1-2, with a possible D match to TRBD1 (5 bases). The germline V and J ends were trimmed by 5 bases and 8 bases, with 15 bases remaining between them. The CDR3 runs to 13 residues.

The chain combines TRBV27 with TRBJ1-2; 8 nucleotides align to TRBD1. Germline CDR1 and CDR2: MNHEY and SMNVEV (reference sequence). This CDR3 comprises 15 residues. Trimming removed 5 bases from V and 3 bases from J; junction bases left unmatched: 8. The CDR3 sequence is CASSPYRGTYYGYTF. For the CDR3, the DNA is TGTGCCAGCAGTCCCTACAGGGGGACGTACTATGGCTACACCTTC.

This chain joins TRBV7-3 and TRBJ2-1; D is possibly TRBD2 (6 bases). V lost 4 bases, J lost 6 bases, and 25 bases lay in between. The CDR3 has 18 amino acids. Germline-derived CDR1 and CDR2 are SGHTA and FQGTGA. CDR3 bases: TGTGCCAGCAGCTCGACCGGGACTCCGATAACTCGGGCCAATGAGCAGTTCTTC. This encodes CASSSTGTPITRANEQFF.

Here the CDR3 reads CASSLRLQGSNTGELFF. DNA for the CDR3: TGCGCCAGCAGCTTAAGGTTGCAGGGATCGAACACCGGGGAGCTGTTTTTT. The chain is built from TRBV5-1 and TRBJ2-2; weak D call: TRBD1 (5 bases). The CDR3 has 17 amino acids. Trimming left V 2 bases short and J 0 bases short, with 14 bases between. Per germline, CDR1 SGHRS and CDR2 YFSETQ.

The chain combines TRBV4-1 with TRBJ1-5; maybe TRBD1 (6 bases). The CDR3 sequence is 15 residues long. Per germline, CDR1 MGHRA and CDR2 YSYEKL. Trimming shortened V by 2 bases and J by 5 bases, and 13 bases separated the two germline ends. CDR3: CASSQTGTGYQPQHF. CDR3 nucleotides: TGCGCCAGCAGCCAAACTGGAACAGGGTATCAGCCCCAGCATTTT.

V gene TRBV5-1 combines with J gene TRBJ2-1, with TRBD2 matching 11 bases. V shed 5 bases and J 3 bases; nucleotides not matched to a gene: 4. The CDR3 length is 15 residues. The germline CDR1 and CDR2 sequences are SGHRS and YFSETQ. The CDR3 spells CASRLTSGSYNEQFF. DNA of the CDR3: TGCGCCAGCAGGCTTACTAGCGGGAGCTACAATGAGCAGTTCTTC.

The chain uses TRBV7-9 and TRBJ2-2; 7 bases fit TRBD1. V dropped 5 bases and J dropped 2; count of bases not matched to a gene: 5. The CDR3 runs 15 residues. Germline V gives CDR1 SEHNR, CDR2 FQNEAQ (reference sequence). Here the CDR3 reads CASSGRDSNTGELFF. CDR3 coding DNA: TGTGCCAGCAGCGGCCGGGACAGTAACACCGGGGAGCTGTTTTTT.

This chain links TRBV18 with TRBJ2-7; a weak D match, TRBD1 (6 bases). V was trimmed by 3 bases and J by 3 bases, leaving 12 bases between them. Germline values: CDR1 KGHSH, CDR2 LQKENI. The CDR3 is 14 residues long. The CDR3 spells CASSPKEQGYEQYF. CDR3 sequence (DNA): TGTGCCAGCTCACCCAAGGAACAGGGCTACGAGCAGTACTTC.

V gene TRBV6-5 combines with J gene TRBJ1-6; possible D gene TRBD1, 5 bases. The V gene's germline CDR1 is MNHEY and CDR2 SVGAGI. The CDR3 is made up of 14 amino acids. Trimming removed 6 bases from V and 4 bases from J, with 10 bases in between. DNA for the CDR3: TGTGCCAGCAGGGCGGGACTTTATAATTCACCCCTCCACTTT. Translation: CASRAGLYNSPLHF.

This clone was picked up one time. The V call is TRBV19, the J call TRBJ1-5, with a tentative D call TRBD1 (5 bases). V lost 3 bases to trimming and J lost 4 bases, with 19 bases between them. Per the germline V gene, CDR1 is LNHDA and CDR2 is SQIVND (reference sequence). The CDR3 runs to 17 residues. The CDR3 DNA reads TGTGCCAGTAGTATTCCCCTCATTGCGGGGGAAAATCAGCCCCAGCATTTT. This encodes CASSIPLIAGENQPQHF.

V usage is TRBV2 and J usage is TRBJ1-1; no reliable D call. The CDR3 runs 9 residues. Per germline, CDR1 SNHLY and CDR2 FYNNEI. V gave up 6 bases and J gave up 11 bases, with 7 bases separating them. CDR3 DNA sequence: TGTGCCAGCAGAGATCAGGCTTTCTTT. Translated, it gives CASRDQAFF.

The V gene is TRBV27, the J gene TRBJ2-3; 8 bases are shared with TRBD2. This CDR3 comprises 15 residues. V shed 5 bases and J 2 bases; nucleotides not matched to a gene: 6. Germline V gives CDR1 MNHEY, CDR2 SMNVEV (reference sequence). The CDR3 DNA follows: TGTGCCAGCAGTCAACTAGCGGCTGTCACAGATACGCAGTATTTT. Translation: CASSQLAAVTDTQYF.

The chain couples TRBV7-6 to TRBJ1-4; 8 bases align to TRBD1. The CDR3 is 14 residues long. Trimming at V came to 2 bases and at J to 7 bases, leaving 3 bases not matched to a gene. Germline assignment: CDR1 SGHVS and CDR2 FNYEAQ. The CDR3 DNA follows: TGTGCCAGCAGCTTATCAGGGGGCAGTGAAAAACTGTTTTTT. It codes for CASSLSGGSEKLFF. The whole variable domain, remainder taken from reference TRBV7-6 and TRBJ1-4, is GAGVSQSPRYKVTKRGQDVALRCDPISGHVSLYWYRQALGQGPEFLTYFNYEAQQDKSGLPNDRFSAERPEGSISTLTIQRTEQRDSAMYRCASSLSGGSEKLFFGSGTQLSVL.

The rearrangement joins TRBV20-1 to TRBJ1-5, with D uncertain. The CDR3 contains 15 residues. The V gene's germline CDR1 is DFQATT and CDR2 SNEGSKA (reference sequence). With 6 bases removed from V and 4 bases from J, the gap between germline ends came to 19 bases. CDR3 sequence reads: CSASRRAGENQPQHF. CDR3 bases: TGCAGTGCAAGTAGGAGGGCCGGCGAGAATCAGCCCCAGCATTTT.

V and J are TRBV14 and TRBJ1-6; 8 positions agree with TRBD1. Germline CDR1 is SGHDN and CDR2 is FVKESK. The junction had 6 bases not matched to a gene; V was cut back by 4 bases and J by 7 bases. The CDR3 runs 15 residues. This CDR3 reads CASSLLRTGNSPLHF. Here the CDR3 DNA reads TGTGCCAGCAGCCTCCTAAGGACAGGGAATTCACCCCTCCACTTT.

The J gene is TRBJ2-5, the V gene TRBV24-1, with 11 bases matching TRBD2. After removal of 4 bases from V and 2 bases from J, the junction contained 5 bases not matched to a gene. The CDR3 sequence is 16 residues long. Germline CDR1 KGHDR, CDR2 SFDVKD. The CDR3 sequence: CATSDPGTSGQETQYF. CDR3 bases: TGTGCCACCAGTGACCCTGGGACTAGCGGTCAAGAGACCCAGTACTTC.

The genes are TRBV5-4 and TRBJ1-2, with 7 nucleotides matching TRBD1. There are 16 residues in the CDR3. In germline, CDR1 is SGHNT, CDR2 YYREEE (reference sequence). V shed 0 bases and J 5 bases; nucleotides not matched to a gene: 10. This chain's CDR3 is CASSLGGDSTRYGYTF. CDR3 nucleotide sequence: TGTGCCAGCAGCTTGGGCGGGGACAGCACACGGTATGGCTACACCTTC.

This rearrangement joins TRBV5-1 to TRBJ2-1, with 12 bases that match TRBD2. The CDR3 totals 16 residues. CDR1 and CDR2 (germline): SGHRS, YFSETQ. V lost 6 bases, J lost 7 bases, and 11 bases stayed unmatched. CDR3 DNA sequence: TGCGCCAGCACCTGGACTAGCGGGAATGTGGGGAATGAGCAGTTCTTC. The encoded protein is CASTWTSGNVGNEQFF.

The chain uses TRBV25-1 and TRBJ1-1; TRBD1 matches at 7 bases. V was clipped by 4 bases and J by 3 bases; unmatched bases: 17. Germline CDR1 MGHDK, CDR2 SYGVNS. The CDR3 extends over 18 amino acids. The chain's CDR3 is CASSGTSNRGPADTEAFF. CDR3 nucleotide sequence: TGTGCCAGCAGTGGTACTTCGAACAGGGGTCCCGCGGACACTGAAGCTTTCTTT.

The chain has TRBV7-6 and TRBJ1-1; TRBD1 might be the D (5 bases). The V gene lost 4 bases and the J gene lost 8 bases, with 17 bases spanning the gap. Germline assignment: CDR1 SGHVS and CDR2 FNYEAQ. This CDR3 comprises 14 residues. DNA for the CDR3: TGTGCCAGCAGCTGGGGAGATCAGGGAGGGGAAGCTTTCTTT. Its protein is CASSWGDQGGEAFF.

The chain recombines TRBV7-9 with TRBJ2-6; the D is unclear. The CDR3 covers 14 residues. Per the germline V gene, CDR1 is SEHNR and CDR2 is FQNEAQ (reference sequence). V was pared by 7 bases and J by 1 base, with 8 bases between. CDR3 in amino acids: CASNRGSGANVLTF. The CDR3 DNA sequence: TGTGCCAGCAATCGAGGTTCTGGGGCCAACGTCCTGACTTTC.